Listed below are T cell receptor beta chains from one sample, sequenced in a study of T-cell reconstitution after alpha-beta-depleted transplantation in children. From the PCR reads, TCRdb called clonotypes with MiXCR, one entry per CDR3 protein. The repertoire consists of roughly 610,000 distinct CDR3 sequences, with roughly a tenth occurring once and the leading ten covering about 4%. The source material was PBMCs from the stem cell graft donor, sampled from the stem cell graft. These receptors were obtained from a human donor who donated a stem cell graft to a child with acute myeloid leukemia. CDR3s include the opening cysteine and the closing phenylalanine or tryptophan. Each record gives: CDR3 protein, CDR3 DNA, V gene, D gene, clone size, J gene. A D gene is named only where the DNA matches it firmly. Clone size is stated in some rows and not others, as once, few, many or a class when expanded.

cdr3_aa: CASSLDWQGAGYTF
cdr3_nt: TGTGCCAGCAGCTTAGATTGGCAGGGGGCCGGCTACACCTTC
v_call: TRBV7-8
d_call: TRBD1
clone_size: few
j_call: TRBJ1-2

cdr3_aa: CASSPPPGVAYEQYF
cdr3_nt: TGTGCCAGCAGCCCCCCCCCGGGAGTAGCGTACGAGCAGTACTTC
v_call: TRBV6-1
d_call: -
clone_size: -
j_call: TRBJ2-7

cdr3_aa: CASCPRLAGDRSTDTQYF
cdr3_nt: TGTGCCAGCTGTCCTCGACTAGCGGGAGATCGGTCGACAGATACGCAGTATTTT
v_call: TRBV2
d_call: TRBD2
clone_size: few
j_call: TRBJ2-3

cdr3_aa: CATSREAGGDEQYF
cdr3_nt: TGTGCCACCAGCAGAGAGGCAGGGGGAGATGAGCAGTACTTC
v_call: TRBV15
d_call: TRBD1
clone_size: few
j_call: TRBJ2-7

cdr3_aa: CASSFRQGLGNEQFF
cdr3_nt: TGCGCCAGCAGTTTCCGACAGGGCTTGGGCAATGAGCAGTTCTTC
v_call: TRBV5-1
d_call: TRBD1
clone_size: few
j_call: TRBJ2-1

cdr3_aa: CSGKKRGLDTQYF
cdr3_nt: TGCAGCGGGAAAAAGCGGGGATTAGATACGCAGTATTTT
v_call: TRBV29-1
d_call: TRBD2
clone_size: few
j_call: TRBJ2-3

cdr3_aa: CSARDPLGSYNEQFF
cdr3_nt: TGCAGTGCTAGAGATCCGCTAGGCTCCTACAATGAGCAGTTCTTC
v_call: TRBV20-1
d_call: -
clone_size: few
j_call: TRBJ2-1

cdr3_aa: CASSEFEGRTEAFF
cdr3_nt: TGTGCCAGCAGTGAATTTGAGGGTAGAACTGAAGCTTTCTTT
v_call: TRBV2
d_call: -
clone_size: few
j_call: TRBJ1-1

cdr3_aa: CASSARGRGTGELFF
cdr3_nt: TGTGCCAGCAGTGCCAGGGGGCGAGGAACCGGGGAGCTGTTTTTT
v_call: TRBV12-3/TRBV12-4
d_call: TRBD1
clone_size: many
j_call: TRBJ2-2

cdr3_aa: CSVGTSETQYF
cdr3_nt: TGCAGCGTTGGAACCTCGGAGACCCAGTACTTC
v_call: TRBV29-1
d_call: -
clone_size: -
j_call: TRBJ2-5

cdr3_aa: CSPSLPTGGSEQFF
cdr3_nt: TGCAGCCCCTCCCTGCCGACAGGGGGCAGTGAGCAGTTCTTC
v_call: TRBV29-1
d_call: TRBD1
clone_size: many
j_call: TRBJ2-1

cdr3_aa: CATSPRTSGETQYF
cdr3_nt: TGTGCCACCTCACCTCGGACTAGTGGGGAGACCCAGTACTTC
v_call: TRBV25-1
d_call: TRBD2
clone_size: few
j_call: TRBJ2-5

cdr3_aa: CSVGVGEQYF
cdr3_nt: TGCAGCGTTGGGGTTGGGGAGCAGTACTTC
v_call: TRBV29-1
d_call: -
clone_size: -
j_call: TRBJ2-7

cdr3_aa: CAISVGGSSREQYF
cdr3_nt: TGTGCCATCAGTGTCGGGGGGTCGTCTCGCGAGCAGTACTTC
v_call: TRBV10-3
d_call: TRBD2
clone_size: -
j_call: TRBJ2-7

cdr3_aa: CASSLIGGSNTEAFF
cdr3_nt: TGTGCCAGCAGTTTGATAGGGGGGTCGAACACTGAAGCTTTCTTT
v_call: TRBV6-5
d_call: -
clone_size: -
j_call: TRBJ1-1

cdr3_aa: CASSPNPADSPLHF
cdr3_nt: TGTGCCAGCAGCCCAAACCCTGCTGATTCACCCCTCCACTTT
v_call: TRBV9
d_call: -
clone_size: many
j_call: TRBJ1-6

cdr3_aa: CASSLLAGEQFF
cdr3_nt: TGTGCCAGCAGCCTCTTGGCAGGCGAGCAGTTCTTC
v_call: TRBV9
d_call: -
clone_size: many
j_call: TRBJ2-1

cdr3_aa: CASSYPSGIGAKNIQYF
cdr3_nt: TGTGCCAGCAGTTATCCCAGCGGGATTGGCGCCAAAAACATTCAGTACTTC
v_call: TRBV6-2/TRBV6-3
d_call: TRBD2
clone_size: -
j_call: TRBJ2-4